A single sample gave rise to the 23 T cell receptor beta chains below, sequenced in a study of blood T cell repertoires in COVID-19. Profiled with immunoSEQ multiplex PCR; TCRdb holds only in-frame clones, not every one. The sample includes about 210,000 clones, around 83% of them seen just once. The sample comprised peripheral blood. These receptors came from a woman between 45 and 60 years old with acute or convalescent COVID-19.

This clone was observed once. This chain links TRBV25-1 with TRBJ2-7; TRBD2 agrees at 8 bases. The CDR3 sequence is 12 residues long. Germline V CDR1 and CDR2: MGHDK, SYGVNS. V lost 6 bases and J lost 6; bases outside the gene matches: 4. The CDR3 spells CASSRGGPEQYF. DNA for the CDR3: TGTGCCAGCAGCCGCGGGGGGCCCGAGCAGTACTTC.

This clone was recorded only once. The gene calls are TRBV19 and TRBJ2-3; TRBD2 matches 7 bases. The CDR3 extends over 14 amino acids. Germline loops: CDR1 LNHDA, CDR2 SQIVND (reference sequence). The V and J ends lost 8 bases and 2 bases, in that order; junction bases with no gene match: 7. CDR3 region: CASQRGGITDTQYF. In nucleotides, the CDR3 is TGTGCCAGTCAACGCGGGGGTATCACAGATACGCAGTATTTT.

The chain employs TRBV28 and TRBJ2-7; perhaps TRBD1 as D (6 bases). V lost 5 bases to trimming and J lost 10 bases, with 12 bases between them. CDR3 length: 11 residues. Germline CDR1 MDHEN, CDR2 SYDVKM. The CDR3 coding sequence is TGTGCCAGCAGTCCCCGGGACATCCAGTACTTC. As protein: CASSPRDIQYF. Supplemented by reference TRBV28 and TRBJ2-7, the full variable domain reads DVKVTQSSRYLVKRTGEKVFLECVQDMDHENMFWYRQDPGLGLRLIYFSYDVKMKEKGDIPEGYSVSREKKERFSLILESASTNQTSMYLCASSPRDIQYFGPGTRLTVT.

The chain is built from TRBV7-2 and TRBJ1-1; D ambiguous. V gave up 2 bases and J gave up 4 bases, with 11 bases separating them. Germline assignment: CDR1 SGHTA and CDR2 FQGNSA. The CDR3 is 14 residues long. The CDR3 spells CASSLQAGGTEAFF. The CDR3 DNA reads TGTGCCAGCAGCTTACAAGCAGGTGGCACTGAAGCTTTCTTT.

The chain is built from TRBV6-5 and TRBJ2-7; D perhaps matches TRBD1 (6 bases). This CDR3 region has 16 residues. Between the trimmed V and J ends, which lost 3 bases and 4 bases, there was a span of 19 bases. Germline CDR1 is MNHEY and CDR2 is SVGAGI. This CDR3 reads CASSYGQGPYEYEQYF. In DNA form, the CDR3 reads TGTGCCAGCAGTTATGGCCAGGGGCCTTATGAATACGAGCAGTACTTC.

This chain links TRBV5-8 with TRBJ2-1; D is possibly TRBD2 (5 bases). This CDR3 contains 13 residues. Germline assignment: CDR1 SGHTS and CDR2 YDEGEE. V lost 1 base and J lost 4, with 6 bases in between. The CDR3 nucleotides are TGTGCCAGCAGCTTGTGGGAGTACAATGAGCAGTTCTTC. It specifies CASSLWEYNEQFF.

The J gene is TRBJ2-7, the V gene TRBV9, with a possible D match to TRBD2 (5 bases). Per germline, CDR1 SGDLS and CDR2 YYNGEE. This CDR3 region has 15 residues. V lost 0 bases to trimming and J lost 4 bases, with 14 bases between them. The CDR3 is CASSVARDSVYEQYF. CDR3 nucleotide sequence: TGTGCCAGCAGCGTAGCACGGGATTCGGTTTACGAGCAGTACTTC. Using reference TRBV9 and TRBJ2-7 for the parts outside the CDR3, the full variable domain is DSGVTQTPKHLITATGQRVTLRCSPRSGDLSVYWYQQSLDQGLQFLIQYYNGEERAKGNILERFSAQQFPDLHSELNLSSLELGDSALYFCASSVARDSVYEQYFGPGTRLTVT.

The table lists this clone with a count of one. The V gene is TRBV9, the J gene TRBJ1-5; tentative D call: TRBD1 (5 bases). Germline V gives CDR1 SGDLS, CDR2 YYNGEE. V lost 5 bases and J 9 bases, leaving 15 bases between the germline ends. This CDR3 is built from 13 residues. CDR3 sequence (DNA): TGTGCCAGCAGTCCCGGGTGGGGGGGGCCCCAGCATTTT. The encoded protein is CASSPGWGGPQHF.

The chain links TRBV18 to TRBJ1-2; possible D gene TRBD1, 6 bases. V lost 2 bases and J lost 4, with 8 bases in between. CDR1 and CDR2 (germline): KGHSH, LQKENI. This CDR3 is built from 13 residues. CDR3 region: CASSPSDSYGYTF. In DNA, the CDR3 is TGTGCCAGCTCACCATCGGACAGCTATGGCTACACCTTC.

Regarding this clone: In the same sample, other DNA sequences code for this CDR3. The chain links TRBV24-1 to TRBJ2-2, with TRBD1 matching over 11 bases. The length of the CDR3 is 16 residues. Germline V gene sequence: CDR1 KGHDR, CDR2 SFDVKD. V was pared by 3 bases and J by 3 bases, with 2 bases of the junction left unmatched. Written as DNA, the CDR3 is TGTGCCACCAGTGATCCGGGACAGGGGGACACCGGGGAGCTGTTTTTT. Translated: CATSDPGQGDTGELFF.

This rearrangement joins TRBV27 to TRBJ1-1; D uncertain. The CDR3 loop spans 14 amino acids. Trimming removed 4 bases at V and 4 bases at J, with 13 bases between. Germline assignment: CDR1 MNHEY and CDR2 SMNVEV (reference sequence). The CDR3: CASSSWHQSTEAFF. CDR3 nucleotide sequence: TGTGCCAGCAGTTCCTGGCATCAATCCACTGAAGCTTTCTTT.

The chain employs TRBV5-5 and TRBJ1-5, with D hard to call. CDR3 length equals 15 residues. The germline gives CDR1 SGHKS, CDR2 YYEKEE (reference sequence). Between the trimmed V and J ends, which lost 0 bases and 7 bases, there was a span of 14 bases. CDR3 DNA sequence: TGTGCCAGCAGCTTGGGCTTCCGGGAGAGACAGCCCCAGCATTTT. Residues: CASSLGFRERQPQHF.

The genes are TRBV9 and TRBJ2-5, with D possibly matching TRBD2 (6 bases). Germline loops: CDR1 SGDLS, CDR2 YYNGEE. The CDR3 covers 15 residues. Trimming took off 1 base at V and 5 bases at J, with 15 bases between the two ends. In DNA form, the CDR3 reads TGTGCCAGCAGCGTATTAGCGGCAGCCGGGGAGACCCAGTACTTC. This translates into CASSVLAAAGETQYF.

This sequence joins TRBV7-8 and TRBJ1-2; the match to TRBD1 covers 12 bases. The junction had 13 bases not matched to a gene; V was cut back by 5 bases and J by 3 bases. Germline loops: CDR1 SGHVS, CDR2 FQNEAQ. The CDR3 totals 18 residues. The CDR3 region has the DNA TGTGCCAGCAGCCCACGCCCCGGGACAGGGGGCGTGCACTATGGCTACACCTTC. This codes for CASSPRPGTGGVHYGYTF.

The chain links TRBV11-2 to TRBJ1-6; 8 bases are a match to TRBD1. V was pared by 1 base and J by 9 bases, with 8 bases of the junction left unmatched. This CDR3 spans 16 amino acids. In germline, CDR1 is SGHAT, CDR2 FQNNGV. The CDR3 is CASSLVSGTGGSPLHF. The CDR3 nucleotides are TGTGCCAGCAGCTTAGTCTCGGGGACAGGAGGTTCACCCCTCCACTTT.

The count of this clone is one. This chain uses TRBV27 with TRBJ2-3, with 11 bases aligning to TRBD2. J lost 0 bases, V lost 2 bases, and 10 bases had no gene match. Germline loops: CDR1 MNHEY, CDR2 SMNVEV (reference sequence). This CDR3 is built from 19 residues. The DNA for the CDR3 is TGTGCCAGCAGTTTAAGGACCCGGGGACTAGCGGCTAGCACAGATACGCAGTATTTT. Its translation is CASSLRTRGLAASTDTQYF.

The chain couples TRBV5-4 to TRBJ2-5; 7 bases match TRBD2. Trimming took 4 bases from V and 5 from J; bases not matched to a gene: 17. The CDR3 is 17 residues long. Germline-derived CDR1 and CDR2 are SGHNT and YYREEE (reference sequence). The CDR3 DNA sequence: TGTGCCAGCAGCCCCAACCGGTCTGCGGGAGACTGGGAGACCCAGTACTTC. This encodes CASSPNRSAGDWETQYF. Filled out from reference TRBV5-4 and TRBJ2-5, the complete variable domain reads ETGVTQSPTHLIKTRGQQVTLRCSSQSGHNTVSWYQQALGQGPQFIFQYYREEENGRGNFPPRFSGLQFPNYSSELNVNALELDDSALYLCASSPNRSAGDWETQYFGPGTRLLVL.

This sequence joins TRBV21-1 and TRBJ2-6; TRBD1, the table's D call, was not compared with the DNA. TRBV21-1 has pseudogene status. The CDR3 has 18 residues. The CDR3 loop reads CASSPRDRDGSGANVLTF. The CDR3, as DNA: TGTGCCAGCAGCCCCCGGGACAGGGATGGGTCTGGGGCCAACGTCCTGACTTTC.

The genes are TRBV6-5 and TRBJ1-5; TRBD1 matches at 10 bases. V gave up 5 bases and J gave up 6 bases; unmatched junction bases: 4. In germline, CDR1 is MNHEY, CDR2 SVGAGI. The CDR3 consists of 14 residues. In nucleotides, the CDR3 is TGTGCCAGCAGTCTGACAGGGGGCGTTCAGCCCCAGCATTTT. The encoded protein is CASSLTGGVQPQHF.

This chain joins TRBV6-5 and TRBJ2-5; weak D call: TRBD2 (5 bases). The CDR3 runs to 12 residues. Germline V gene lookup returns CDR1 MNHEY and CDR2 SVGAGI. V lost 6 bases, J lost 5 bases, and 10 bases lay in between. CDR3 amino acids: CASSPRGETQYF. CDR3 nucleotide sequence: TGTGCCAGCAGCCCACGAGGGGAGACCCAGTACTTC.

The chain couples TRBV7-8 to TRBJ2-2, with 9 positions matching TRBD1. V lost 3 bases and J lost 9; bases outside the gene matches: 5. The germline V gene has CDR1 SGHVS and CDR2 FQNEAQ. The CDR3 is 14 amino acids. The CDR3 sequence is CASSFRTGDRELFF. The CDR3, as DNA: TGTGCCAGCAGCTTCAGGACAGGGGACAGGGAGCTGTTTTTT.

In DNA form, the CDR3 reads TGTGCCAGCAGCTTGGATGTCGGTAGCGGAGCGCAAGAGACCCAGTACTTC. Residues: CASSLDVGSGAQETQYF. V usage is TRBV5-4 and J usage is TRBJ2-5, with a possible D match to TRBD2 (6 bases). CDR1 and CDR2 (germline): SGHNT, YYREEE (reference sequence). The germline V and J ends were trimmed by 0 bases and 2 bases, with 17 bases remaining between them. This CDR3 region has 17 residues.

This chain uses TRBV5-6 with TRBJ2-3; TRBD1 might be the D (5 bases). With 2 bases removed from V and 0 bases from J, the gap between germline ends came to 10 bases. This CDR3 has 15 amino acids. The V gene's germline CDR1 is SGHDT and CDR2 YYEEEE. This CDR3 reads CASSLFRGSTDTQYF. In nucleotides, the CDR3 is TGTGCCAGCAGCTTATTTAGGGGCAGCACAGATACGCAGTATTTT.